A single sample is the source of the 15 T cell receptor beta chains below, sequenced in a study of T cell repertoires in ileal Crohn's disease. Data came from immunoSEQ multiplex PCR; TCRdb stores just in-frame clones and leaves some out. The data show approximately 6,800 clones, with less than 75% seen just once and approximately 18% held by the top ten. What was sequenced was ileal tissue. All receptors derive from an adult with Crohn's disease.

V and J are TRBV7-6 and TRBJ2-7; 10 bases line up with TRBD2. V gave up 4 bases and J gave up 1 base; unmatched junction bases: 4. The CDR3 is made up of 15 amino acids. Germline V lookup: CDR1 SGHVS, CDR2 FNYEAQ. CDR3 in amino acids: CASSSVAGGSYEQYF. In DNA, the CDR3 is TGTGCCAGCAGCTCAGTAGCGGGGGGATCCTACGAGCAGTACTTC. The full variable domain, rest sourced from reference TRBV7-6 and TRBJ2-7, is GAGVSQSPRYKVTKRGQDVALRCDPISGHVSLYWYRQALGQGPEFLTYFNYEAQQDKSGLPNDRFSAERPEGSISTLTIQRTEQRDSAMYRCASSSVAGGSYEQYFGPGTRLTVT.

This sequence joins TRBV6-6 and TRBJ1-4, with D unresolved. Per the germline V gene, CDR1 is MNHNY and CDR2 is SVGAGI (reference sequence). There are 14 residues in the CDR3. The germline V and J ends were trimmed by 5 bases and 8 bases, with 15 bases remaining between them. The CDR3 here is CASSAGGFGEKLFF. In DNA, the CDR3 is TGTGCCAGCAGTGCAGGTGGTTTTGGAGAAAAACTGTTTTTT.

The chain combines TRBV5-6 with TRBJ1-2, with 8 bases matching TRBD1. Germline CDR1 reads SGHDT; CDR2 reads YYEEEE. V trimming: 4 bases; J trimming: 4 bases; junction bases outside the gene matches: 6. The CDR3 has 14 amino acids. CDR3 sequence (DNA): TGTGCCAGCAGCAGCATACAGGGGGGCTATGGCTACACCTTC. Its protein is CASSSIQGGYGYTF.

The chain is built from TRBV4-1 and TRBJ2-7; D gene unclear. Deletions cut 3 bases from V and 6 bases from J, with 9 bases between. Per germline, CDR1 MGHRA and CDR2 YSYEKL. This CDR3 spans 12 amino acids. CDR3 coding DNA: TGCGCCAGCAGCCAGCGCCCGGGCGAGCAGTACTTC. This gives the protein CASSQRPGEQYF.

This clone counts as large (0.1 to 1%). In nucleotides, the CDR3 is TGTGCCAGCTCACCTAACCCAGGTTCATACTCCTACAATGAGCAGTTCTTC. It is translated as CASSPNPGSYSYNEQFF. The rearrangement links TRBV18 to TRBJ2-1; D unresolved. From germline, CDR1 is KGHSH and CDR2 LQKENI. The CDR3 has 17 amino acids. V was trimmed by 3 bases and J by 0 bases, leaving 15 bases between them.

This clone was recorded a few times. V and J are TRBV6-5 and TRBJ1-1; tentatively, D is TRBD1 (5 bases). Germline loops: CDR1 MNHEY, CDR2 SVGAGI. The CDR3 spans 12 residues. V lost 7 bases and J 11 bases, leaving 17 bases between the germline ends. CDR3 nucleotide sequence: TGTGCCAGCAATCCCGGGGGGACCGGCGCTTTCTTT. Translation gives CASNPGGTGAFF.

This clone has only a few counts. This chain links TRBV5-5 with TRBJ1-4, with D tentatively TRBD1 (5 bases). Germline CDR1 reads SGHKS; CDR2 reads YYEKEE (reference sequence). The ends were cut back, 3 bases at V and 0 bases at J, with 6 bases in the middle. The CDR3 spans 14 residues. This CDR3 reads CASSWTSTNEKLFF. CDR3 DNA sequence: TGTGCCAGCAGCTGGACATCAACTAATGAAAAACTGTTTTTT.

This clone was observed a few times. The chain uses TRBV10-2 and TRBJ2-3; D is uncertain. The germline V gene encodes CDR1 WSHSY and CDR2 SAAADI. The CDR3 loop spans 14 amino acids. Trimming took 2 bases from V and 4 from J, leaving 10 bases between them. The CDR3 spells CASSETRSADTQYF. CDR3 bases: TGCGCCAGCAGTGAGACTCGGTCGGCAGATACGCAGTATTTT.

The chain's CDR3 is CASSSRAREAEETQYF. The CDR3 bases are TGTGCCAGCAGCTCGAGGGCCAGGGAGGCGGAAGAGACCCAGTACTTC. The chain uses TRBV7-9 and TRBJ2-5; D perhaps matches TRBD2 (6 bases). The CDR3 consists of 16 residues. The germline V gene encodes CDR1 SEHNR and CDR2 FQNEAQ (reference sequence). V was trimmed by 4 bases and J by 3 bases, leaving 18 bases between them.

The V call is TRBV5-6, the J call TRBJ2-3, with D tentatively TRBD2 (6 bases). Trimming took 4 bases from V and 0 from J, leaving 12 bases between them. Germline V gene lookup returns CDR1 SGHDT and CDR2 YYEEEE. CDR3 size: 15 residues. The CDR3, as DNA: TGTGCCAGCAGCCCGCGGGACTTCAGCACAGATACGCAGTATTTT. It yields the protein CASSPRDFSTDTQYF.

This chain joins TRBV2 and TRBJ2-7, with 8 positions matching TRBD2. Per the germline V gene, CDR1 is SNHLY and CDR2 is FYNNEI. Losses at the gene ends were 2 bases for V and 3 bases for J; bases not matched to a gene: 9. The CDR3 has 16 amino acids. The CDR3 coding sequence is TGTGCCAGCAGTGAATTTGGCGGGGGGTCCTACTACGAGCAGTACTTC. This encodes CASSEFGGGSYYEQYF. Supplemented by reference TRBV2 and TRBJ2-7, the full variable domain reads EPEVTQTPSHQVTQMGQEVILRCVPISNHLYFYWYRQILGQKVEFLVSFYNNEISEKSEIFDDQFSVERPDGSNFTLKIRSTKLEDSAMYFCASSEFGGGSYYEQYFGPGTRLTVT.

This chain links TRBV4-3 with TRBJ2-5; TRBD1 matches at 7 bases. The CDR3 has 15 residues. V dropped 0 bases and J dropped 6; count of bases not matched to a gene: 7. Germline CDR1 LGHNA, CDR2 YSLEER. The CDR3 bases are TGCGCCAGCAGCCAAGATACAGGGGAGTGGCAGACCCAGTACTTC. This encodes CASSQDTGEWQTQYF.

This clone came up a few times. The V call is TRBV7-9, the J call TRBJ2-6; D is possibly TRBD1 (6 bases). The CDR3 is 16 amino acids. CDR1 SEHNR and CDR2 FQNEAQ come from the germline V gene (reference sequence). V lost 8 bases and J 0 bases, leaving 14 bases between the germline ends. The chain's CDR3 is CASLAGVNSGANVLTF. The DNA of the CDR3 is TGTGCCAGCTTGGCAGGGGTGAACTCTGGGGCCAACGTCCTGACTTTC.

The rearrangement links TRBV18 to TRBJ2-6; D gene uncertain. Germline loops: CDR1 KGHSH, CDR2 LQKENI. This CDR3 has 16 amino acids. The ends were cut back, 5 bases at V and 0 bases at J, with 11 bases in the middle. The DNA for the CDR3 is TGTGCCAGCTCAGCCTATTTTAGCTCTGGGGCCAACGTCCTGACTTTC. It codes for CASSAYFSSGANVLTF.

The V gene is TRBV7-8, the J gene TRBJ1-3; maybe TRBD1 (6 bases). The CDR3 is 12 residues long. V was pared by 5 bases and J by 7 bases, with 9 bases between. The germline V gene has CDR1 SGHVS and CDR2 FQNEAQ. CDR3 region: CASSVDRNTIYF. The CDR3 nucleotides are TGTGCCAGCAGCGTAGACAGGAACACCATATATTTT.